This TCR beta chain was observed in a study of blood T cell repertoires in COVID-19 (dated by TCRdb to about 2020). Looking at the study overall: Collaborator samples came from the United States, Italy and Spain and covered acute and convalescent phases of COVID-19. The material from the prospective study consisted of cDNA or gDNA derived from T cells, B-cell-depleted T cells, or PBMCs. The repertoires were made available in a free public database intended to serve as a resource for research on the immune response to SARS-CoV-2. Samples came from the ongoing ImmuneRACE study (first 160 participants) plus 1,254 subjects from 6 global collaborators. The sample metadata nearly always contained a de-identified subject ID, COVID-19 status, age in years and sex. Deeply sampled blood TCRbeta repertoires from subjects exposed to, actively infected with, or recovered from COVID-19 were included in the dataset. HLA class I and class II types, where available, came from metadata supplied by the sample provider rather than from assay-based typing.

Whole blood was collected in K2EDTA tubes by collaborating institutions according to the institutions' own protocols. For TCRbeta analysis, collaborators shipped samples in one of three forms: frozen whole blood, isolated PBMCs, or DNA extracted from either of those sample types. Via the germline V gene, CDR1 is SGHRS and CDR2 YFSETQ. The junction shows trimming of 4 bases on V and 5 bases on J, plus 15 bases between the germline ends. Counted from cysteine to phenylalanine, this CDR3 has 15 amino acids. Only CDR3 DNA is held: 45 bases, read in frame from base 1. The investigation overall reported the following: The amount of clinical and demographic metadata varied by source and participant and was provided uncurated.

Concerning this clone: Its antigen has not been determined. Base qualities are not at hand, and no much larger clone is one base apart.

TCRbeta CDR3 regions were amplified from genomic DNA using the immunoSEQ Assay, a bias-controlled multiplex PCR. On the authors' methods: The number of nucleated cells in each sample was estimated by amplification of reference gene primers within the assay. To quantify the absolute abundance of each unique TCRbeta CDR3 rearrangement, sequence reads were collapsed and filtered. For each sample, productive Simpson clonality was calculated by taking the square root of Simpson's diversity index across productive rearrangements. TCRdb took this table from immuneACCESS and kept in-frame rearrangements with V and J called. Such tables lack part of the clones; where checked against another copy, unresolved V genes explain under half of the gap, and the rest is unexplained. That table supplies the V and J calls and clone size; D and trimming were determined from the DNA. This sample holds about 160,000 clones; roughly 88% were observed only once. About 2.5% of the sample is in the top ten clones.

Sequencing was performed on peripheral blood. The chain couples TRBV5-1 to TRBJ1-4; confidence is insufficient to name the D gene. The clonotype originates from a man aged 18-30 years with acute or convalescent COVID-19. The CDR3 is CASSPRGGPNEKLFF. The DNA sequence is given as TGCGCCAGCAGCCCTCGCGGAGGGCCGAATGAAAAACTGTTTTTT.